This TCR beta chain was retrieved from a study of T cell changes during pregnancy in multiple sclerosis. The method was immunoSEQ multiplex PCR; TCRdb's version includes in-frame clones alone and lacks a portion of them. Of 42,000 or so clones in the sample, around 91% were seen once. The material was CD8+ T cells from peripheral blood mononuclear cells, obtained in the first trimester of pregnancy. The receptor was derived from a female donor with multiple sclerosis, enrolled in a pregnancy study.

The CDR3 DNA follows: TGTGCCGCCGGAGGGACAGGAGGGACCGGGGAGCTGTTTTTT. Protein: CAAGGTGGTGELFF. The rearrangement joins TRBV2 to TRBJ2-2, with 8 positions matching TRBD1. The CDR3 is 14 residues long. Trimming took 11 bases from V and 5 from J; bases not matched to a gene: 10. Germline V CDR1 and CDR2: SNHLY, FYNNEI.